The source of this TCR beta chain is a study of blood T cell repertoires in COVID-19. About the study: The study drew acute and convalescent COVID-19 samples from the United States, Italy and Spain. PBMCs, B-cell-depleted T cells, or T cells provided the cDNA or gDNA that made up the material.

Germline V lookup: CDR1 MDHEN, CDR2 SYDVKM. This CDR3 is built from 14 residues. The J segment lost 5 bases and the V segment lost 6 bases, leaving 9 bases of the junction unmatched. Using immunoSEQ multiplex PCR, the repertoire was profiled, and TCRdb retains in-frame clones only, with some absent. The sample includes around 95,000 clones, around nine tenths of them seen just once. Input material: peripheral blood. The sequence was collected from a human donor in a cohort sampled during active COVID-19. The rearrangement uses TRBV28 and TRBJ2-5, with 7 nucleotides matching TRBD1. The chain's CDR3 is CASRSGGEGETQYF. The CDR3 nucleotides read TGTGCCAGCAGATCAGGGGGTGAGGGGGAGACCCAGTACTTC.